This TCR beta chain was documented in a study of T cell changes during pregnancy in multiple sclerosis. Per the germline V gene, CDR1 is SGHDT and CDR2 is YYEEEE. The CDR3 extends over 12 amino acids. Assay: immunoSEQ multiplex PCR; the TCRdb copy retains only in-frame clones and omits some. The repertoire holds 60,000 or so clones, about nine tenths seen once, with roughly 0.89% in the top ten. The chain has TRBV5-6 and TRBJ2-5; D remains unclear. The J call may be in error: the DNA end matches TRBJ2-7 better. Sequencing used peripheral blood, obtained in the first trimester of pregnancy. The origin of this receptor is a female donor in good health, enrolled as a control in a pregnancy study. CDR3 bases: TGTGCCAGCAGCTTGACGAACTACGAGCAGTACTTC. Residues: CASSLTNYEQYF.